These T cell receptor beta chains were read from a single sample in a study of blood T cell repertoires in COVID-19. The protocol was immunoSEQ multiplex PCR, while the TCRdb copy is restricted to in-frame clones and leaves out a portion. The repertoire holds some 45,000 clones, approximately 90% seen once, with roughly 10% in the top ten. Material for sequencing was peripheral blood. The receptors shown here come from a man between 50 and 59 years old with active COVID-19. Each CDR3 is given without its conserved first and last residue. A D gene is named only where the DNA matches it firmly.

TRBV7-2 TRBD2 ASSSDWTSGTYEQY
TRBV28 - ASSSGGASYNEQF
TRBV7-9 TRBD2 ASSLLAGGPDTQY
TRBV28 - ASSYRTEVPYNEQF
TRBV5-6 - ASGPGMTGELF
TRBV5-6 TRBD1 ASSADRGLPDTQY
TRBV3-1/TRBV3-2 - ASSLRLGEQF
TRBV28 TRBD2 ASSPLGRTSGRGTGELF
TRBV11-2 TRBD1 ASRQYGQGDNSPLH
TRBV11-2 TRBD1 ASRQAVRGKIGELF